A single sample is the source of the 4 T cell receptor beta chains below, sequenced in a study of blood T cell repertoires in COVID-19. The table came from immunoSEQ multiplex PCR; TCRdb's copy has only in-frame clones and leaves some out. The sample carries 250,000 to 300,000 clones, around 80% recorded once. Sequencing used PBMCs or T cells enriched from blood (not recorded which). The receptors were gathered from a man aged 25-40 years with acute COVID-19.

The gene calls are TRBV10-2 and TRBJ2-7, with D perhaps matching TRBD2 (5 bases). Germline values: CDR1 WSHSY, CDR2 SAAADI. The length of the CDR3 is 15 residues. Deletions cut 6 bases from V and 0 bases from J, with 15 bases between. CDR3 residues: CASRATGSSSYEQYV. The CDR3 nucleotides are TGCGCCAGCAGGGCAACTGGGAGTAGCTCCTACGAGCAGTACGTC.

The chain has TRBV6-5 and TRBJ2-1; TRBD1 matches 12 bases. The CDR3 sequence is 14 residues long. V shed 9 bases and J 6 bases; nucleotides not matched to a gene: 6. Germline V gene sequence: CDR1 MNHEY, CDR2 SVGAGI. The CDR3 loop is CASTGTGGRNEQFF. In DNA form, the CDR3 reads TGTGCCAGTACCGGGACAGGGGGCCGCAATGAGCAGTTCTTC.

The chain has TRBV30 and TRBJ2-7, with 8 positions matching TRBD2. This CDR3 is 13 amino acids long. With 0 bases clipped from V and 4 bases from J, the junction kept 2 bases outside the gene matches. Germline CDR1 reads GTSNPN; CDR2 reads SVGIG (reference sequence). In nucleotides, the CDR3 is TGTGCCTGGAGTGTTCTAGCGGGTTACGAGCAGTACGTC. Protein sequence: CAWSVLAGYEQYV.

The chain joins TRBV28 to TRBJ1-2, with a weak D call TRBD1 (6 bases). Trimming pared 7 bases from V and 5 bases from J, leaving 23 bases between. CDR3 length equals 16 residues. CDR1 and CDR2 (germline): MDHEN, SYDVKM. CDR3 bases: TGTGCCAGCACTGTGTTCGGGGGGGGCATGAGTTATGGCTACACCTTC. Translating it yields CASTVFGGGMSYGYTF.